This T cell receptor (beta chain) was recorded in a study of cytotoxic CD8 clonotypes in ibrutinib-treated CLL. Study at large: Complete response was seen in 2 patients and partial in approximately 25; some 12 progressed and roughly 15 stayed remitted after a median roughly 65 months. Sequenced samples delivered averages of roughly 260,000 productive templates and more than 75,000 productive rearrangements.

TCRdb keeps only in-frame clones here, not all; method: immunoSEQ multiplex PCR. The sample has over 65,000 clones, 79% seen once. The germline V gene encodes CDR1 LGHNA and CDR2 YNFKEQ. V dropped 3 bases and J dropped 5 bases, with 21 bases sitting between them. The CDR3 runs to 17 residues. The source of this sequence is a human donor with chronic lymphocytic leukemia. The chain couples TRBV4-2 to TRBJ2-3; D tentatively reads TRBD1 or TRBD2 (5 bases each). This specimen was PBMCs, taken after 12 months of ibrutinib treatment. The DNA for the CDR3 is TGTGCCAGCAGCCAGGGGGTGGCCGGGCCCTATTTAGATACGCAGTATTTT. Protein: CASSQGVAGPYLDTQYF.